These 31 T cell receptor beta chains came from one sample sequenced in a study of CD8 T cells in ankylosing spondylitis. These receptors' targets are unknown. Study conclusions and caveats: Ankylosing spondylitis blood appeared to be characterized by a TCR beta motif of several highly homologous variants.

Each CDR3 protein gets one entry after TCRdb re-called the 5' RACE reads with MiXCR. The sample has 700,000 or so distinct CDR3 sequences, 15% to 20% seen once. Sequenced: blood, either unsorted or a sorted T cell fraction (not recorded which). All receptors derive from a male donor with ankylosing spondylitis.

This chain links TRBV4-1 with TRBJ2-3; 8 nucleotides line up with TRBD2. The V gene's germline CDR1 is MGHRA and CDR2 YSYEKL. V lost 4 bases and J lost 0; bases outside the gene matches: 12. This CDR3 has 18 residues. The CDR3 spells CASSLPNFQRGSTDTQYF. The CDR3 DNA sequence: TGCGCCAGCAGCCTACCCAACTTCCAGCGGGGGAGCACAGATACGCAGTATTTT.

CDR3 protein: CASSNTGGDSPLHF. The CDR3 bases are TGTGCCAGCAGTAATACAGGGGGCGATTCACCCCTCCACTTT. The J gene is TRBJ1-6, the V gene TRBV6-1; 9 positions match TRBD1. Per germline, CDR1 MNHNS and CDR2 SASEGT. This CDR3 comprises 14 residues. V lost 5 bases, J lost 8 bases, and 4 bases stayed unmatched.

This clonotype was detected only once. The CDR3: CSAADRNYGYTF. The CDR3 bases are TGCAGTGCTGCGGACAGGAACTATGGCTACACCTTC. The chain couples TRBV20-1 to TRBJ1-2; 7 bases are shared with TRBD1. This CDR3 has 12 amino acids. The germline V gene has CDR1 DFQATT and CDR2 SNEGSKA (reference sequence). J lost 2 bases, V lost 5 bases, and 2 bases had no gene match.

This clonotype was observed a few times. Written as DNA, the CDR3 is TGTGCCATCAGTGAGACTACCCTGGAGCTGTTTTTT. Residues: CAISETTLELFF. The V and J genes are TRBV10-3 and TRBJ2-2; D call uncertain. The V gene's germline CDR1 is ENHRY and CDR2 SYGVKD. The CDR3 consists of 12 residues. The V and J ends lost 2 bases and 10 bases respectively, with 8 bases between them.

This clonotype appeared many times. The chain combines TRBV6-1 with TRBJ2-2; no clear D gene. The V and J ends lost 7 bases and 0 bases respectively, with 6 bases between them. The CDR3 runs 13 residues. Germline lookup yields CDR1 MNHNS and CDR2 SASEGT. The CDR3, as DNA: TGTGCCAGCATCTCTCCGAACACCGGGGAGCTGTTTTTT. Translating gives CASISPNTGELFF.

The genes are TRBV4-3 and TRBJ2-7, with 12 bases identical to TRBD1. The CDR3 extends over 17 amino acids. Per germline, CDR1 LGHNA and CDR2 YSLEER. Trimming at V came to 2 bases and at J to 2 bases, leaving 7 bases not matched to a gene. CDR3 region: CASSQSWDRGLTYEQYF. CDR3 DNA: TGCGCCAGCAGCCAATCATGGGACAGGGGGCTTACCTACGAGCAGTACTTC.

This clonotype was observed a few times. The V and J genes are TRBV24-1 and TRBJ1-5; 7 bases fit TRBD1. Germline V CDR1 and CDR2: KGHDR, SFDVKD. This CDR3 is 15 amino acids long. J was trimmed by 4 bases and V by 5 bases; bases with no gene match: 7. CDR3 loop: CATSARQGGNQPQHF. The DNA for the CDR3 is TGTGCCACCAGTGCACGACAGGGCGGGAATCAGCCCCAGCATTTT.

This clonotype has a handful of counts. The rearrangement uses TRBV20-1 and TRBJ1-1; the D gene is possibly TRBD1 (6 bases). The V end lost 6 bases, the J end lost 7 bases, and 15 bases lay between the germline ends. Germline CDR1 DFQATT, CDR2 SNEGSKA (reference sequence). CDR3 size: 12 residues. In DNA form, the CDR3 reads TGCAGTGCCCCAGGGGATGGGGGTGAAGCTTTCTTT. Protein: CSAPGDGGEAFF.

The chain recombines TRBV20-1 with TRBJ2-1, with 7 positions matching TRBD2. Germline CDR1 and CDR2: DFQATT and SNEGSKA (reference sequence). The CDR3 extends over 15 amino acids. The junction had 6 bases not matched to a gene; V was cut back by 3 bases and J by 1 base. CDR3 bases: TGCAGTGCTAGGGTGGGAGGGAATTCCTACAATGAGCAGTTCTTC. It encodes CSARVGGNSYNEQFF.

This clonotype was seen a handful of times. The genes are TRBV7-6 and TRBJ2-7; D is ambiguous. The V end was cut by 2 bases, the J end by 6 bases, with 11 bases between. Germline lookup yields CDR1 SGHVS and CDR2 FNYEAQ. The CDR3 has 13 amino acids. The DNA of the CDR3 is TGTGCCAGCAGCTTATCGTTTCCGGGCGAGCAGTACTTC. It is translated as CASSLSFPGEQYF.

The chain joins TRBV12-3 or TRBV12-4 to TRBJ1-3; D may be TRBD1 (6 bases). Trimming removed 5 bases from V and 4 bases from J, with 18 bases in between. The length of the CDR3 is 16 residues. Here the CDR3 reads CASSPVGGGQGNTIYF. CDR3 DNA sequence: TGTGCCAGCAGTCCCGTCGGGGGGGGGCAAGGAAACACCATATATTTT.

CDR3 nucleotides: TGTGCCAGCGGGGGGACGAACACTGAAGCTTTCTTT. Translation: CASGGTNTEAFF. The J gene is TRBJ1-1, the V gene TRBV2; D might be TRBD1 (5 bases). Germline V gene sequence: CDR1 SNHLY, CDR2 FYNNEI. The CDR3 covers 12 residues. The V gene lost 8 bases and the J gene lost 1 base, with 8 bases spanning the gap.

The genes are TRBV10-1 and TRBJ1-1; weak D call: TRBD1 (5 bases). The CDR3 sequence is 16 residues long. Germline assignment: CDR1 WNHNN and CDR2 SYGVQD (reference sequence). Trimming left V 0 bases short and J 2 bases short, with 13 bases between. The CDR3 DNA is TGCGCCAGCAGTGAGTCCCCCGGAGGGGTTAACACTGAAGCTTTCTTT. The encoded protein is CASSESPGGVNTEAFF.

This chain uses TRBV20-1 with TRBJ1-4, with TRBD1 matching over 7 bases. In germline, CDR1 is DFQATT, CDR2 SNEGSKA (reference sequence). The CDR3 is made up of 17 amino acids. V lost 3 bases, J lost 3 bases, and 13 bases stayed unmatched. The CDR3 DNA reads TGCAGTGCTAGGGGCCCCTCCCGGGGACAGCCTAATGAAAAACTGTTTTTT. Amino acids: CSARGPSRGQPNEKLFF.

The chain uses TRBV7-9 and TRBJ2-5; a possible D gene is TRBD2 (6 bases). V lost 4 bases and J 5 bases, leaving 14 bases between the germline ends. Per germline, CDR1 SEHNR and CDR2 FQNEAQ (reference sequence). The CDR3 is made up of 14 amino acids. The CDR3 protein is CASSSGMAGETQYF. In nucleotides, the CDR3 is TGTGCCAGCAGCTCCGGGATGGCGGGGGAGACCCAGTACTTC.

The chain has TRBV7-8 and TRBJ2-3; 10 bases match TRBD2. Germline V gives CDR1 SGHVS, CDR2 FQNEAQ. The CDR3 is 18 residues long. V lost 0 bases, J lost 3 bases, and 9 bases stayed unmatched. The CDR3 sequence is CASSLAPSSGSPTDTQYF. CDR3 coding DNA: TGTGCCAGCAGCTTAGCTCCCTCTAGCGGGAGTCCGACAGATACGCAGTATTTT.

This clonotype was recorded many times. The CDR3 reads CASSLGAPDEQYF. CDR3 coding DNA: TGTGCCAGCAGCTTAGGGGCGCCTGACGAGCAGTACTTC. The chain is built from TRBV7-9 and TRBJ2-7; D is undetermined. The CDR3 extends over 13 amino acids. The V and J ends lost 1 base and 5 bases respectively, with 9 bases between them. Germline lookup yields CDR1 SEHNR and CDR2 FQNEAQ (reference sequence).

The genes are TRBV4-3 and TRBJ1-2; perhaps TRBD1 as D (6 bases). The CDR3 length is 16 residues. The V and J ends lost 1 base and 2 bases respectively, with 14 bases between them. Germline CDR1 LGHNA, CDR2 YSLEER. As DNA, the CDR3 is TGCGCCAGCAGCCAAGTACAGGGCGGACGAAACTATGGCTACACCTTC. This gives the protein CASSQVQGGRNYGYTF.

The table lists this clonotype with a count of one. The V and J genes are TRBV5-6 and TRBJ2-2; the match to TRBD1 covers 7 bases. The V gene end was trimmed by 2 bases and the J gene end by 6 bases; junction bases not matched to a gene: 10. In germline, CDR1 is SGHDT, CDR2 YYEEEE. The CDR3 contains 16 residues. The CDR3 here is CASSFLDREEPGELFF. CDR3 nucleotides: TGTGCCAGCAGCTTCCTAGACAGGGAAGAGCCCGGGGAGCTGTTTTTT.

CDR3 amino acids: CSVGQAMTYEQYF. In DNA, the CDR3 is TGCAGCGTTGGACAGGCAATGACCTACGAGCAGTACTTC. J is TRBJ2-7 and V is TRBV29-1; possibly TRBD1 for D (6 bases). CDR1 is SQVTM and CDR2 is ANQGSEA in the germline V gene. The CDR3 runs 13 residues. V dropped 4 bases and J dropped 2 bases, with 12 bases sitting between them.

The rearrangement uses TRBV13 and TRBJ1-1, with D unresolved. Germline V gene sequence: CDR1 PRHDT, CDR2 FYEKMQ (reference sequence). CDR3 length: 14 amino acids. V dropped 1 base and J dropped 10 bases, with 16 bases sitting between them. The CDR3 region is CASSLASEFYGAFF. The CDR3 nucleotides are TGTGCCAGCAGCTTAGCTTCGGAGTTTTACGGAGCTTTCTTT. Looking up the rest from reference TRBV13 and TRBJ1-1 gives the full variable domain: AAGVIQSPRHLIKEKRETATLKCYPIPRHDTVYWYQQGPGQDPQFLISFYEKMQSDKGSIPDRFSAQQFSDYHSELNMSSLELGDSALYFCASSLASEFYGAFFGQGTRLTVV.

V and J are TRBV2 and TRBJ2-3, with 12 nucleotides matching TRBD2. Germline CDR1 reads SNHLY; CDR2 reads FYNNEI. J lost 7 bases, V lost 3 bases, and 5 bases had no gene match. This CDR3 comprises 15 residues. The CDR3 region is CASSDVTSGRNTQYF. The CDR3 nucleotides read TGTGCCAGCAGTGACGTGACTAGCGGGAGAAATACGCAGTATTTT.

Only a few counts were recorded for this clonotype. The chain recombines TRBV10-2 with TRBJ1-2; D not resolved. The CDR3 contains 12 residues. The germline CDR1 and CDR2 sequences are WSHSY and SAAADI. V was shortened by 2 bases and J by 5 bases, with 6 bases between the two germline ends. CDR3 loop: CASSEDGYGYTF. The CDR3, as DNA: TGCGCCAGCAGTGAGGACGGTTATGGCTACACCTTC.

The rearrangement joins TRBV4-3 to TRBJ1-2; D not certain. The CDR3 runs to 15 residues. The V gene lost 0 bases and the J gene lost 8 bases, with 16 bases spanning the gap. Germline V gives CDR1 LGHNA, CDR2 YSLEER. The chain's CDR3 is CASSQDFPGDWGYTF. The DNA of the CDR3 is TGCGCCAGCAGCCAAGATTTCCCGGGTGATTGGGGCTACACCTTC.

V is TRBV4-1 and J is TRBJ2-7, with TRBD2 matching 9 bases. Germline loops: CDR1 MGHRA, CDR2 YSYEKL. The CDR3 runs 15 residues. V was pared by 1 base and J by 4 bases, with 5 bases of the junction left unmatched. As DNA, the CDR3 is TGCGCCAGCAGCCAAGCGGGACTAGCTCGGTACGAGCAGTACTTC. It codes for CASSQAGLARYEQYF.

Notes on this clonotype: A much larger clone differs from this one at a single base, so this may be a read error. V is TRBV20-1 and J is TRBJ2-7; TRBD1 matches 11 bases. CDR3 length equals 15 residues. CDR1 is DFQATT, CDR2 SNEGSKA, per germline (reference sequence). CDR3 in DNA: TGCTGTGCTAGAGTCCCGGACAGGGGGCTATACGAGCAGTACTTC. Its protein is CCARVPDRGLYEQYF.

This clonotype was observed a few times. CDR3 residues: CASSSIGSRDRGYEQYF. The CDR3 region has the DNA TGTGCCAGCAGCTCGATTGGATCCCGGGACAGGGGGTACGAGCAGTACTTC. This chain uses TRBV13 with TRBJ2-7; the match to TRBD1 covers 11 bases. Germline CDR1 PRHDT, CDR2 FYEKMQ (reference sequence). J lost 4 bases, V lost 4 bases, and 12 bases had no gene match. The CDR3 extends over 17 amino acids.

This clonotype has more than one count but fewer than ten. The chain employs TRBV29-1 and TRBJ2-5; D may match TRBD1 or TRBD2 (5 bases each). CDR1 is SQVTM and CDR2 is ANQGSEA in the germline V gene. The V and J ends lost 3 bases and 5 bases respectively, with 13 bases between them. This CDR3 is 13 amino acids long. The CDR3 reads CSVDYGGVETQYF. DNA for the CDR3: TGCAGCGTTGATTATGGGGGAGTGGAGACCCAGTACTTC.

This clonotype turned up a few times. The chain links TRBV6-4 to TRBJ2-7, with D possibly being TRBD2 (6 bases). V lost 4 bases and J 4 bases, leaving 14 bases between the germline ends. CDR1 is MRHNA and CDR2 is SNTAGT in the germline V gene. This CDR3 is built from 14 residues. CDR3 region: CASSVARGWYEQYF. DNA of the CDR3: TGTGCCAGCAGTGTTGCGCGGGGCTGGTACGAGCAGTACTTC.

In this sample, this clonotype turned up many times. This sequence joins TRBV29-1 and TRBJ1-2; perhaps TRBD1 as D (5 bases). The CDR3 totals 10 residues. Trimming took 4 bases from V and 6 from J, leaving 6 bases between them. Germline lookup yields CDR1 SQVTM and CDR2 ANQGSEA. The CDR3 region is CSVGGDGYTF. In DNA, the CDR3 is TGCAGCGTTGGGGGGGATGGCTACACCTTC.

This clonotype was detected only a few times. This CDR3 is CASSISPGPTLEQYF. The CDR3 DNA sequence: TGTGCCAGCAGCATATCCCCGGGCCCCACTTTGGAGCAGTACTTC. The chain joins TRBV9 to TRBJ2-7; D is uncertain. Trimming stripped 4 bases from V and 7 bases from J, with 21 bases between. The germline V gene has CDR1 SGDLS and CDR2 YYNGEE. The CDR3 is 15 amino acids.